This entry features one T cell receptor (beta chain) sequence. Its target is unknown. The data derive from a study of shared clonotypes between healthy human individuals. Study-wide background: CD8 memory received one plate per donor, CD8 naive two, CD4 memory three and CD4 naive three. General study results and limits: Clonotypes shared by all four sorted-subset donors had higher generation probabilities than non-shared clonotypes. Estimated richness was generally greater in naive than memory subsets. With a handful of donors compared, approximately 5% of naive CD4 clonotypes were shared.

The assay was immunoSEQ multiplex PCR, and TCRdb's table has in-frame clones only and misses some. This table holds 2 million to 2.5 million clones, approximately 94% found once. With V trimmed by 4 bases and J by 1 base, 7 bases remained unmatched. The CDR3 has 16 residues. CDR1 SEHNR and CDR2 FQNEAQ come from the germline V gene (reference sequence). This chain links TRBV7-9 with TRBJ1-1; 9 bases agree with TRBD1. The sequencing input was naive CD4+ T cells from PBMCs. As to subset: CD45RA+ positively selected. The TCR originated in a man aged 18 to 30 in good health. Some clones in this sample may be carry-over from other donors' samples. The CDR3 nucleotides are TGTGCCAGCAGCTCCCATTTGACAGGGGGGAACACTGAAGCTTTCTTT. It encodes CASSSHLTGGNTEAFF.